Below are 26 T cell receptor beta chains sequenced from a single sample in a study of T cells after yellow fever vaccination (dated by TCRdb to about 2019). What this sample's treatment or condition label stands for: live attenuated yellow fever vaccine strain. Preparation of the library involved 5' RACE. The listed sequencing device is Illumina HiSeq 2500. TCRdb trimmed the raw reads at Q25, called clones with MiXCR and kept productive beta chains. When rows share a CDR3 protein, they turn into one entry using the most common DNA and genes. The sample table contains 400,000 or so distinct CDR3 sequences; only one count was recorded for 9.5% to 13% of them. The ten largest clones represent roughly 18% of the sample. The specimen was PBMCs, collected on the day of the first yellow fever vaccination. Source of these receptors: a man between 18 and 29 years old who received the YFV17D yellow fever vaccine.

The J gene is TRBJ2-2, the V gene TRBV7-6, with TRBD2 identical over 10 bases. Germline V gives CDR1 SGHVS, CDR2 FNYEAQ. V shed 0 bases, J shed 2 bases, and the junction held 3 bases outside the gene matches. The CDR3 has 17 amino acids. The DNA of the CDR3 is TGTGCCAGCAGCTTAGCCAGCGGGGGGGTTAACACCGGGGAGCTGTTTTTT. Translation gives CASSLASGGVNTGELFF.

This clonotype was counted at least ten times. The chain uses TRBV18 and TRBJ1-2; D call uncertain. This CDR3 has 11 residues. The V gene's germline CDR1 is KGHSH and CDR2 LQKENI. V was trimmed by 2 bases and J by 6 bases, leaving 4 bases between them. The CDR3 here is CASSPGDGYTF. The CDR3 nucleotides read TGTGCCAGCTCACCAGGGGATGGCTACACCTTC.

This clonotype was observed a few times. The CDR3 protein is CASSLLAGENTGELFF. CDR3 DNA: TGCGCCAGCAGCTTACTAGCGGGGGAGAACACCGGGGAGCTGTTTTTT. The rearrangement links TRBV5-1 to TRBJ2-2, with TRBD2 identical over 11 bases. From germline, CDR1 is SGHRS and CDR2 YFSETQ. Germline trimming cut 2 bases from V and 1 base from J; bases unmatched to any gene: 1. The CDR3 loop spans 16 amino acids.

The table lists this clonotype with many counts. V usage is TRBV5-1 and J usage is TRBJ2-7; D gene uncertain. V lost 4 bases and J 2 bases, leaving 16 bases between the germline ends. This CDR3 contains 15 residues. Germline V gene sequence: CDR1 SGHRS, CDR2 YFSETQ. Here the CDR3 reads CASSTGPHGTYEQYF. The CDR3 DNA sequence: TGCGCCAGCAGCACCGGACCCCACGGCACCTACGAGCAGTACTTC.

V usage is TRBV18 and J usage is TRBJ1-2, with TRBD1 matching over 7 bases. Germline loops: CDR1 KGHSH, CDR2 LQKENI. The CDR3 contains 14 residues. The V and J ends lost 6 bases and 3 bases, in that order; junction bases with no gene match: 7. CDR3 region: CASSPGQADYGYTF. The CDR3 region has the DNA TGTGCCAGCTCGCCAGGACAGGCGGACTATGGCTACACCTTC.

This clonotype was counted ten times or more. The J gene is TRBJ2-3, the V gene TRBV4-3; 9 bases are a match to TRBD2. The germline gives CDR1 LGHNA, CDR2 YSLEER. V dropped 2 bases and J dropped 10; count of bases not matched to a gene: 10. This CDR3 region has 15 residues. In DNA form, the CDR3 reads TGCGCCAGCAGCCAAACCCCGTCAAGCGGGGGGCCGCAGTATTTT. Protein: CASSQTPSSGGPQYF.

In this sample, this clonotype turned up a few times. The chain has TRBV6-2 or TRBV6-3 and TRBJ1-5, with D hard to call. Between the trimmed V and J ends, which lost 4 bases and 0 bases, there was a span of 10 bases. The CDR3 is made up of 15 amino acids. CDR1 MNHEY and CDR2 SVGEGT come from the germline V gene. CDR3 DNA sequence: TGTGCCAGCAGTTCGACAACTTATAGCAATCAGCCCCAGCATTTT. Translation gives CASSSTTYSNQPQHF.

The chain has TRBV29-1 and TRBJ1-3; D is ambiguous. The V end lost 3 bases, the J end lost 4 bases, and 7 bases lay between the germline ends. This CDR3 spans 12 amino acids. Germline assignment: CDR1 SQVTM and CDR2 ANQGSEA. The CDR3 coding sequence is TGCAGCGTTGATAGCGACGGAAACACCATATATTTT. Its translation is CSVDSDGNTIYF.

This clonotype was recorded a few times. Here the CDR3 reads CASSETGNSGANVLTF. The CDR3 nucleotides are TGTGCCAGCAGTGAGACAGGGAACTCTGGGGCCAACGTCCTGACTTTC. The V gene is TRBV28, the J gene TRBJ2-6; 7 bases match TRBD1. Trimming at V came to 5 bases and at J to 0 bases, leaving 4 bases not matched to a gene. Germline V gene data show CDR1 as MDHEN and CDR2 as SYDVKM. The CDR3 covers 16 residues.

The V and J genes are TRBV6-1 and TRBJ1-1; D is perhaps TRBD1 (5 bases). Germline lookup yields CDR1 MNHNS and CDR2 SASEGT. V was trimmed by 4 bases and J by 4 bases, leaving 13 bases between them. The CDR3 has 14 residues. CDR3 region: CASSAYRRSTEAFF. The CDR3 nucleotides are TGTGCCAGCAGTGCCTACAGGAGAAGCACTGAAGCTTTCTTT.

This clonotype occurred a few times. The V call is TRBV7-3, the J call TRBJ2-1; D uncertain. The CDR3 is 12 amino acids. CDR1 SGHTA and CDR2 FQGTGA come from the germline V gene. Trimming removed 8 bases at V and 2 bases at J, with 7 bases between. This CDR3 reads CASQGTYNEQFF. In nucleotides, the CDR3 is TGTGCCAGCCAAGGAACCTACAATGAGCAGTTCTTC.

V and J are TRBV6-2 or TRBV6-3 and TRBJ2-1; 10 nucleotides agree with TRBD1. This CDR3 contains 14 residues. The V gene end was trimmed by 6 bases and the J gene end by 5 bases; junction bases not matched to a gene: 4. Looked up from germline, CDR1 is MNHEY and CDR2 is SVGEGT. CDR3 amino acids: CASRRTGGNNEQFF. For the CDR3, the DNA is TGTGCCAGCAGACGGACAGGGGGTAACAATGAGCAGTTCTTC.

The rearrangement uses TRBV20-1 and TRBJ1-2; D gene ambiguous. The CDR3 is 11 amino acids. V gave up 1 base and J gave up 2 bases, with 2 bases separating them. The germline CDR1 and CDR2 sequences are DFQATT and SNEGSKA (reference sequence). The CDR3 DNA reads TGCAGTGCTAGAGTAAACTATGGCTACACCTTC. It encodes CSARVNYGYTF.

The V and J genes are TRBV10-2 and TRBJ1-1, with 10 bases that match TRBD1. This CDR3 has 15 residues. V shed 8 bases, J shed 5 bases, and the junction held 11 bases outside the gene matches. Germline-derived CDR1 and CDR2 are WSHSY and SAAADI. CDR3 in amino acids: CASGGDRGVETEAFF. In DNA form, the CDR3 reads TGCGCCAGCGGGGGGGACAGGGGAGTGGAAACTGAAGCTTTCTTT.

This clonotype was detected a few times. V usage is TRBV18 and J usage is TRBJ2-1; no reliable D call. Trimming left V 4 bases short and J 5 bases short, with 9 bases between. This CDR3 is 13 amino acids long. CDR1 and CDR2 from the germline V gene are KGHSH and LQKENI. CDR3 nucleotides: TGTGCCAGCTCACTAATCGGTGACAATGAGCAGTTCTTC. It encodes CASSLIGDNEQFF.

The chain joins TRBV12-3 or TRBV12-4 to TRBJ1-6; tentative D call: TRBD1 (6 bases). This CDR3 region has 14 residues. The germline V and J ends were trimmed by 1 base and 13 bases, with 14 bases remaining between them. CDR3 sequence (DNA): TGTGCCAGCAGTTTAGGACAGGCCCCCTCGCCCCTCCACTTT. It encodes CASSLGQAPSPLHF.

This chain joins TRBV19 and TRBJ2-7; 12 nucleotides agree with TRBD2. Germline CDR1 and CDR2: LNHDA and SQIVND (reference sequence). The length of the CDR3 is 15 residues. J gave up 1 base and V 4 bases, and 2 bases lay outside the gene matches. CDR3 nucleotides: TGTGCCAGTAGTAAACTAGCGGGGGGTTCCTACGAGCAGTACTTC. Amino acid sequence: CASSKLAGGSYEQYF.

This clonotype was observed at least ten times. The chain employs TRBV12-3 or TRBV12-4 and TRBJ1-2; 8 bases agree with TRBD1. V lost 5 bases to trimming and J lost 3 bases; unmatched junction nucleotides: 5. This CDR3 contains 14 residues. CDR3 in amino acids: CASSPGTGDYGYTF. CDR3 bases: TGTGCCAGCAGTCCCGGGACAGGCGACTATGGCTACACCTTC.

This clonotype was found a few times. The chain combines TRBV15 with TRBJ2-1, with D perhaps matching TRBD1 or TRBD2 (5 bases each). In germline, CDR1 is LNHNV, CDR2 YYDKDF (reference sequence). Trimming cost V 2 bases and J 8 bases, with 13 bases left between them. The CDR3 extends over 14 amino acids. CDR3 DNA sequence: TGTGCCACCAGCAGACTGCCGAGGGGATATGAGCAGTTCTTC. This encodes CATSRLPRGYEQFF.

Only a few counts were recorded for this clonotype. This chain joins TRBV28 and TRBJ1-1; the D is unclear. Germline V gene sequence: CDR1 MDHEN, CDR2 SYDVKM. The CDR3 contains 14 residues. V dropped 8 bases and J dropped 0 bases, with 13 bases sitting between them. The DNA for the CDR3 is TGTGCCAGCGGACTCGGGCAGATGAACACTGAAGCTTTCTTT. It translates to CASGLGQMNTEAFF.

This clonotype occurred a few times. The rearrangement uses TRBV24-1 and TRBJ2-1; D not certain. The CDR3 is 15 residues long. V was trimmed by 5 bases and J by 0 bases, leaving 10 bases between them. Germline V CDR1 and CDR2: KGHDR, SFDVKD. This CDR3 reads CATSGPPSSYNEQFF. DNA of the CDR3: TGTGCCACCAGTGGTCCTCCCAGCTCCTACAATGAGCAGTTCTTC.

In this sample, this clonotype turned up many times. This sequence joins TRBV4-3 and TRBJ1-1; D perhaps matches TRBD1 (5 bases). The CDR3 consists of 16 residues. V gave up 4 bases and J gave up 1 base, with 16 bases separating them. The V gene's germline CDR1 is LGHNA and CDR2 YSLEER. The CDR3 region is CASSPLEGKGNTEAFF. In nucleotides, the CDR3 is TGCGCCAGCAGCCCACTCGAGGGGAAGGGGAACACTGAAGCTTTCTTT.

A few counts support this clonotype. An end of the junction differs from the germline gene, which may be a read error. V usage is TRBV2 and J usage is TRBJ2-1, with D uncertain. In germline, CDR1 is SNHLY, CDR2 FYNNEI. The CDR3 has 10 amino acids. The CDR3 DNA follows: TGTGCCAGCGGTGAAGCTGAGCAGTTCTTC. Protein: CASGEAEQFF.

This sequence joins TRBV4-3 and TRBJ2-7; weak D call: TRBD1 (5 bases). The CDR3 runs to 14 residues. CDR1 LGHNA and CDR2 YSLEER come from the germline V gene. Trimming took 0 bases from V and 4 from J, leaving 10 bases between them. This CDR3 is CASSQEDTLYEQYV. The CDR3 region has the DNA TGCGCCAGCAGCCAAGAGGACACACTGTACGAGCAGTACGTC.

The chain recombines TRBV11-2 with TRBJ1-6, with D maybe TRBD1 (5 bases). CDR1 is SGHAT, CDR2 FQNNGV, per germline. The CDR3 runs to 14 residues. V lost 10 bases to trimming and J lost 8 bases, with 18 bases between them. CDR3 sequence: CATKIFRGDSPLHF. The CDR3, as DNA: TGTGCCACCAAAATCTTCCGGGGGGATTCACCCCTCCACTTT.

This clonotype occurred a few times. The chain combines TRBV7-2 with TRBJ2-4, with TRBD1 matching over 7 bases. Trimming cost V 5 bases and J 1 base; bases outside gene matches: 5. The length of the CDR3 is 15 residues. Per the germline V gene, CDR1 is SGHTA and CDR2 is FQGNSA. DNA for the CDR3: TGTGCCAGCAGCCCCGACAGGGTGGCCAAAAACATTCAGTACTTC. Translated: CASSPDRVAKNIQYF.